The rows below give T cell receptor beta chains drawn from one sample of a study of neurological immune-mediated disorders. TCRdb recomputed calls from the 5' RACE reads with MiXCR, one row per CDR3 protein. The repertoire holds about 52,000 distinct CDR3 sequences, with 3% to 4.5% as singletons. The sequencing sample was made of PBMCs. These receptors all come from a man between 60 and 75 years old with multiple sclerosis. Each CDR3 is given without its conserved first and last residue. Each record gives: V gene, CDR3 protein.

V: TRBV10-3; CDR3: AISESTGGGGQPQH
V: TRBV29-1; CDR3: SVSGSTTSSYNEQF
V: TRBV9; CDR3: ASSVGDTQY
V: TRBV12-3/TRBV12-4; CDR3: ASSYGYEQY
V: TRBV15; CDR3: ATSRDRGGSYEQY
V: TRBV4-2; CDR3: ASSLRQGENQPQH
V: TRBV7-2; CDR3: ASSLGRRGETQY
V: TRBV12-3/TRBV12-4; CDR3: ASSLGDYGWGEQF
V: TRBV9; CDR3: ASSVETDTQY
V: TRBV2; CDR3: ASSGRRAGELF
V: TRBV7-6; CDR3: ASSSALTPGGAQY
V: TRBV27; CDR3: ASSFLTDGELF
V: TRBV15; CDR3: ATSRNENTEAF
V: TRBV5-1; CDR3: ASSFGGGYTEAF
V: TRBV20-1; CDR3: SASRTAKETQY
V: TRBV6-5; CDR3: ASSGTAPTYEQY